The clone carrying this T cell receptor beta chain was counted many times. The antigen is not known. This sample is drawn from a study of T cells after yellow fever vaccination. Study conclusions and caveats: Reappearance after the booster was observed for most primary-vaccination clones (roughly 96% CD4, just over 85% CD8). Clonotypes found in both CD4 and CD8 compartments made up a small share. The secondary T-cell response peaked on day 5, not day 15, but was weaker.

Looked up from germline, CDR1 is LGHNA and CDR2 is YSLEER. V lost 1 base to trimming and J lost 4 bases, with 8 bases between them. This CDR3 spans 14 amino acids. 5'RACE template switching added a universal primer site and UMIs to TCR cDNA. Using its own MiXCR run on the 5' RACE reads, TCRdb lists one record per CDR3 protein. The table lists fewer than 350,000 distinct CDR3 sequences, 3.6% of them singletons. The source of this sequence is a man younger than 30 who received the YFV17D yellow fever vaccine. The sequences come from PBMCs, collected on the day of the yellow fever booster vaccination. The V call is TRBV4-3, the J call TRBJ2-1; D gene unclear. CDR3 region: CASSQVLWYNEQFF. The CDR3, as DNA: TGCGCCAGCAGCCAAGTCCTCTGGTACAATGAGCAGTTCTTC.